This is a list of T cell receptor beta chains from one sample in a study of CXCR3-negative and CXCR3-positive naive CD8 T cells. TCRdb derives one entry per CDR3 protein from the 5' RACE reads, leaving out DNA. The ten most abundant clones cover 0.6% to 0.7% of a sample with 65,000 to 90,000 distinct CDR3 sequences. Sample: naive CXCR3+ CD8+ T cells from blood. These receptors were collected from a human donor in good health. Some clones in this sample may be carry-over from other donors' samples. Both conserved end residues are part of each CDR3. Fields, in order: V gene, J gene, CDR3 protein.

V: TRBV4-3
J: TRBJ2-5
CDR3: CASSQDGSAGGSETQYF

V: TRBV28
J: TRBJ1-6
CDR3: CASTFLGSGSPLHF

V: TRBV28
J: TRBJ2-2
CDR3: CASSSPGELFF

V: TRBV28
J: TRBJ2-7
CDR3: CASSFLDEASYEQYF

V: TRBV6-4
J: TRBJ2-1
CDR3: CASSDNMGGAEQFF

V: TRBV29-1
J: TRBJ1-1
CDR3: CSVLSGGLLGTKAFF

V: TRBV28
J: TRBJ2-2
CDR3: CASTENTGELFF

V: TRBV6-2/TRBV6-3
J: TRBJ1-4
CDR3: CASKSRGTNEKLFF

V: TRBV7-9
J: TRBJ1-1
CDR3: CASSLETSEAFF

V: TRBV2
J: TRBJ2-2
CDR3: CASSAPDRAYTGELFF

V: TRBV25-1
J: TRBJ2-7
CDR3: CASSESVLTQYF

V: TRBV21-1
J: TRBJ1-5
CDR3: CASTLSRALQHF

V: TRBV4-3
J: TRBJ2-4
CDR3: CASSPTGDAKNIQYF

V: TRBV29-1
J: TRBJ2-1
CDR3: CSVRGQADDFYNEQFF

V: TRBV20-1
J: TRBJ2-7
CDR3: CSARDLSPRVGVDEQYF

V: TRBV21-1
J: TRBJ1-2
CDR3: CASSKERSALNYGYTF

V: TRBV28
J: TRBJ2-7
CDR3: CASSHGSYEQYF

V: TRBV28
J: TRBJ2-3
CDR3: CASKGDSTDTQYF

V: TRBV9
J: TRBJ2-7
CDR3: CASSVTDTYEQYF

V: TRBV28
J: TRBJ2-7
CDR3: CASSFKAGSYEQYF

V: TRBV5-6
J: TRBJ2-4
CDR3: CASSLGVPKNIQYF

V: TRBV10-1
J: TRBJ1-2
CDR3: CASSVISWGYGYTF

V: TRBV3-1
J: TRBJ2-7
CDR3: CASSQSIRDISYEQYF

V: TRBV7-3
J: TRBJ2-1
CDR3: CASSLNSGSAHEQFF

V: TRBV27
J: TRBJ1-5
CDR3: CASSFDRGSNQPQHF

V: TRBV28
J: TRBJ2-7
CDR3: CASSPAGYSYEQYF

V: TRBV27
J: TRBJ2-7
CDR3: CASSLLGGGEQYF

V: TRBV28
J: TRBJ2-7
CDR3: CASSLRSRGQSYEQYF

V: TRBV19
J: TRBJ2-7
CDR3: CASSGGQGYEQYF